These 4 T cell receptor beta chains originate from one sample sequenced in a study of CD8 T cells in Susac syndrome. Random hexamers primed reverse transcription of about 0.45 to 1 ug RNA. Each CDR3 protein is one row after TCRdb ran MiXCR on the immunoSEQ multiplex PCR reads. The data show some 400,000 distinct CDR3 sequences, with around 85% seen just once and about 0.1% held by the top ten. Sequencing was performed on CD8+ T cells from PBMCs. These TCRs come from a human donor with multiple sclerosis.

The CDR3: CASSLDVPGGAVGPRTDTQYF. Here the CDR3 DNA reads TGTGCCAGCAGCTTGGATGTCCCTGGTGGGGCGGTGGGTCCACGCACAGATACGCAGTATTTT. The J gene is TRBJ2-3, the V gene TRBV7-6; maybe TRBD1 (5 bases). The CDR3 is 21 amino acids. Germline loops: CDR1 SGHVS, CDR2 FNYEAQ. The ends were cut back, 3 bases at V and 1 base at J, with 29 bases in the middle.

The sample holds one count of this clonotype. The CDR3 DNA reads as TGTGCCAGCAACGGACAGGGAGCAGAGACCCAGTACTTC. Encoded protein: CASNGQGAETQYF. V usage is TRBV11-2 and J usage is TRBJ2-5; 8 bases align to TRBD1. This CDR3 comprises 13 residues. V was pared by 7 bases and J by 4 bases, with 5 bases of the junction left unmatched. Looked up from germline, CDR1 is SGHAT and CDR2 is FQNNGV. The complete variable domain, with remaining parts taken from reference TRBV11-2 and TRBJ2-5, reads EAGVAQSPRYKIIEKRQSVAFWCNPISGHATLYWYQQILGQGPKLLIQFQNNGVVDDSQLPKDRFSAERLKGVDSTLKIQPAKLEDSAVYLCASNGQGAETQYFGPGTRLLVL.

The chain couples TRBV7-9 to TRBJ2-1, with TRBD2 as a possible D gene (7 bases). The CDR3 extends over 15 amino acids. Trimming shortened V by 4 bases and J by 6 bases, and 16 bases separated the two germline ends. Germline V gene data show CDR1 as SEHNR and CDR2 as FQNEAQ (reference sequence). The CDR3 loop reads CASSYRGGTLNEQFF. CDR3 bases: TGTGCCAGCAGCTATAGGGGGGGCACACTCAATGAGCAGTTCTTC.

The CDR3 loop is CASSVVSRSTLGYTF. The CDR3 nucleotides are TGCGCCAGCAGCGTCGTATCCCGATCCACGTTAGGCTACACCTTC. The gene calls are TRBV23-1 and TRBJ1-2; D gene ambiguous. TRBV23-1 is designated an ORF whose function remains uncertain. The length of the CDR3 is 15 residues. Trimming cost V 6 bases and J 8 bases, with 22 bases left between them.